Listed here is a single TCR beta chain. Its specificity is unknown. The data stem from a study of cytomegalovirus exposure and HLA in healthy donors. Study observations and caveats: Most CMV-associated TCR beta chains appeared HLA-restricted in a later analysis. In a later analysis, productive TCRs from donors in an Asian-associated ancestry cluster reportedly carried fewer N-insertions than the cohort mean.

CDR1 SGHTA and CDR2 FQGNSA come from the germline V gene. V lost 1 base, J lost 4 bases, and 16 bases lay in between. The CDR3 sequence is 16 residues long. The PCR made use of 60 Vbeta and 13 Jbeta primers. In the original analysis: Approximately 11 million of the 80 million or so unique TCR beta chains counted in a later analysis were shared. Generated by immunoSEQ multiplex PCR, the TCRdb table keeps only in-frame clones and is missing some. D and trimming were read from the DNA, whereas the V and J calls and clone size are those reported in that table. Of about 170,000 clones in the sample, 80% were seen once.

The TCR originated in a woman aged 45-65 years in good health and CMV-seropositive. The sample taken for sequencing was PBMCs. This chain joins TRBV7-2 and TRBJ2-5; D gene unclear. The CDR3 coding sequence is TGTGCCAGCAGCTTAGATCGACCTCTCGGCGGAGAGACCCAGTACTTC. Translation gives CASSLDRPLGGETQYF. The variable domain in full, completed from reference TRBV7-2 and TRBJ2-5, reads GAGVSQSPSNKVTEKGKDVELRCDPISGHTALYWYRQSLGQGLEFLIYFQGNSAPDKSGLPSDRFSAERTGGSVSTLTIQRTQQEDSAVYLCASSLDRPLGGETQYFGPGTRLLVL.